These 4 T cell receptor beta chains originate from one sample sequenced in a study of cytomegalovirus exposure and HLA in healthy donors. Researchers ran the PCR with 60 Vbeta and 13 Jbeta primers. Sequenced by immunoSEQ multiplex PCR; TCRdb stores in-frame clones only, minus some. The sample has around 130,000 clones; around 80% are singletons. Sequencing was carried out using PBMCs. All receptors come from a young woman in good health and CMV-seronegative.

CDR3 sequence (DNA): TGCGCCAGCAGCTTGTTGGACAGGGGCGAGCAGTACTTC. It specifies CASSLLDRGEQYF. This chain connects TRBV5-1 to TRBJ2-7, with 9 bases aligning to TRBD1. V trimming: 1 base; J trimming: 6 bases; junction bases outside the gene matches: 2. This CDR3 is built from 13 residues. From germline, CDR1 is SGHRS and CDR2 YFSETQ.

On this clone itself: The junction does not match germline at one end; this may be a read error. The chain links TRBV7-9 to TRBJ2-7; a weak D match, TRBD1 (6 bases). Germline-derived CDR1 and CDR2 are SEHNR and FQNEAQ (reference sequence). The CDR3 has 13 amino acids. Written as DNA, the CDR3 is TGTTCCAGCAGGCCACAGGGTACCTACGAGCAGTACTTC. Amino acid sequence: CSSRPQGTYEQYF.

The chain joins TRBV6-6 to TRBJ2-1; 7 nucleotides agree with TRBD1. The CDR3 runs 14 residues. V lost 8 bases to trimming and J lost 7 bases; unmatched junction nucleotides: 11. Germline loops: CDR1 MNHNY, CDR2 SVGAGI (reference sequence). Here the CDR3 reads CASAIPTGANEQFF. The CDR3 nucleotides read TGTGCCAGCGCTATACCTACAGGGGCGAATGAGCAGTTCTTC.

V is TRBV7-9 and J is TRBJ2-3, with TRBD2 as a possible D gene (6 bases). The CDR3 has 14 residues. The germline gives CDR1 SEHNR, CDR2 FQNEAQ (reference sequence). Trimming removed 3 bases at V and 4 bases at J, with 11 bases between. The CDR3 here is CASSFRGEADTQYF. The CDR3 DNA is TGTGCCAGCAGCTTTCGAGGGGAGGCAGATACGCAGTATTTT.